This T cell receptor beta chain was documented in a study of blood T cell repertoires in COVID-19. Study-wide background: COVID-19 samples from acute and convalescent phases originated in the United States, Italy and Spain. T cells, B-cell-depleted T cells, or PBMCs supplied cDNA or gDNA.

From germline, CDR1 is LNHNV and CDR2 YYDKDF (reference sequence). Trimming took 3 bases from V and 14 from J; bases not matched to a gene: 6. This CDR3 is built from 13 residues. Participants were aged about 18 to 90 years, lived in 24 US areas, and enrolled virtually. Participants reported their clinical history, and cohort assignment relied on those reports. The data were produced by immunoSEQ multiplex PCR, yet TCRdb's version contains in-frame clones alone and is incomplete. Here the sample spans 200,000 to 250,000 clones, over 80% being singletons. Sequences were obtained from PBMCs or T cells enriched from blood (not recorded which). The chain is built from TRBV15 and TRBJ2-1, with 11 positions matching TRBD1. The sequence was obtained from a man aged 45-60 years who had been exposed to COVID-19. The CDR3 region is CATSRDRGLMKFF. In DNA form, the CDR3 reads TGTGCCACCAGCAGGGACAGGGGGCTGATGAAGTTCTTC.